This passage covers 14 T cell receptor beta chains from one sample sequenced in a study of blood T cell repertoires in COVID-19. Profiled with immunoSEQ multiplex PCR; TCRdb holds only in-frame clones, not every one. The top ten clones hold roughly 5.7% of a sample with 150,000 to 200,000 clones, roughly three quarters of them seen once. The specimen sequenced was peripheral blood. The receptors originated from a woman aged 40 to 50 with COVID-19, enrolled during active disease.

The chain has TRBV29-1 and TRBJ2-7; D not resolved. The CDR3 consists of 13 residues. The V gene lost 4 bases and the J gene lost 1 base, with 11 bases spanning the gap. In germline, CDR1 is SQVTM, CDR2 ANQGSEA. In nucleotides, the CDR3 is TGCAGCGTTGGGCAGGCTGCTTCCTACGAGCAGTACTTC. This encodes CSVGQAASYEQYF.

The V call is TRBV6-5, the J call TRBJ1-5; D is possibly TRBD1 (5 bases). Between the trimmed V and J ends, which lost 8 bases and 7 bases, there was a span of 15 bases. Germline V gives CDR1 MNHEY, CDR2 SVGAGI. This CDR3 comprises 13 residues. CDR3 nucleotides: TGTGCCAGCGGACTTGGGGGGGGACAGCCCCAGCATTTT. Amino acid sequence: CASGLGGGQPQHF.

The CDR3 DNA reads TGCGCCAGCAGCTTAGCCTACTCTGGAAACACCATATATTTT. This sequence encodes CASSLAYSGNTIYF. The V and J genes are TRBV5-1 and TRBJ1-3; D is undetermined. Germline V gives CDR1 SGHRS, CDR2 YFSETQ. This CDR3 has 14 residues. The ends were cut back, 2 bases at V and 0 bases at J, with 6 bases in the middle.

The sample holds one count of this clone. The chain is built from TRBV3-1 (or the pseudogene TRBV3-2) and TRBJ1-6; tentative D call: TRBD1 (5 bases). From germline, CDR1 is LGHDT and CDR2 YNNKEL (reference sequence). This CDR3 contains 13 residues. V was cut by 7 bases and J by 6 bases, with 10 bases left in between. The DNA of the CDR3 is TGTGCCAGCAACACAGGCTTTAATTCACCCCTCCACTTT. Residues: CASNTGFNSPLHF.

To note about this clone: Other DNA sequences from this sample encode an identical CDR3 as well. This chain connects TRBV12-3 or TRBV12-4 to TRBJ1-1; D remains unclear. Trimming left V 3 bases short and J 1 base short, with 6 bases between. This CDR3 spans 13 amino acids. CDR3 nucleotide sequence: TGTGCCAGCAGTTTTTCAGGGAACACTGAAGCTTTCTTT. Its translation is CASSFSGNTEAFF.

The chain couples TRBV6-6 to TRBJ2-7, with 8 positions matching TRBD2. The germline V gene has CDR1 MNHNY and CDR2 SVGAGI (reference sequence). This CDR3 is 16 amino acids long. Trimming took 1 base from V and 0 from J; bases not matched to a gene: 5. The CDR3 protein is CASSYFRGGSSYEQYF. CDR3 in DNA: TGTGCCAGCAGTTACTTTCGGGGGGGGAGCTCCTACGAGCAGTACTTC.

This clone was seen just once. The V and J genes are TRBV14 and TRBJ2-2; 7 nucleotides align to TRBD2. The germline CDR1 and CDR2 sequences are SGHDN and FVKESK. The J segment lost 1 base and the V segment lost 0 bases, leaving 5 bases of the junction unmatched. The length of the CDR3 is 17 residues. The CDR3 protein is CASSQDSAGWNTGELFF. The DNA of the CDR3 is TGTGCCAGCAGCCAAGATTCAGCGGGATGGAACACCGGGGAGCTGTTTTTT.

The chain employs TRBV25-1 and TRBJ2-1, with TRBD2 as a possible D gene (6 bases). V lost 3 bases and J 5 bases, leaving 11 bases between the germline ends. This CDR3 contains 14 residues. The V gene's germline CDR1 is MGHDK and CDR2 SYGVNS. CDR3 loop: CASSENSGHNEQFF. Written as DNA, the CDR3 is TGTGCCAGCAGTGAGAATAGCGGCCACAATGAGCAGTTCTTC.

V gene TRBV5-1 combines with J gene TRBJ1-4; no definite D call. V was pared by 7 bases and J by 7 bases, with 14 bases between. CDR3 length: 13 amino acids. Germline CDR1 reads SGHRS; CDR2 reads YFSETQ. The CDR3 spells CASCQGRGEKLFF. CDR3 DNA: TGCGCCAGCTGTCAAGGGCGGGGTGAAAAACTGTTTTTT.

V is TRBV5-1 and J is TRBJ2-4, with 11 nucleotides matching TRBD2. The V and J ends lost 6 bases and 3 bases, in that order; junction bases with no gene match: 2. Germline values: CDR1 SGHRS, CDR2 YFSETQ. This CDR3 has 14 residues. The CDR3 coding sequence is TGCGCCAGCAACCTAGCGGGGGGCAAAAACATTCAGTACTTC. Its protein is CASNLAGGKNIQYF.

The J gene is TRBJ1-5, the V gene TRBV12-3 or TRBV12-4; the match to TRBD1 covers 8 bases. The CDR3 totals 13 residues. J gave up 5 bases and V 6 bases, and 3 bases lay outside the gene matches. Written as DNA, the CDR3 is TGTGCCAGCAGCCAGGGGGCCTATCAGCCCCAGCATTTT. It is translated as CASSQGAYQPQHF.

The V call is TRBV7-6, the J call TRBJ2-2, with 7 bases fitting TRBD1. Germline V CDR1 and CDR2: SGHVS, FNYEAQ. The CDR3 runs 17 residues. J gave up 0 bases and V 1 base, and 5 bases lay outside the gene matches. Here the CDR3 reads CASSLGTGPANTGELFF. For the CDR3, the DNA is TGTGCCAGCAGCTTAGGGACAGGTCCCGCGAACACCGGGGAGCTGTTTTTT.

The J gene is TRBJ1-2, the V gene TRBV6-4, with a weak D call TRBD1 (6 bases). Trimming cost V 5 bases and J 3 bases, with 16 bases left between them. The CDR3 covers 15 residues. CDR1 is MRHNA and CDR2 is SNTAGT in the germline V gene. CDR3 sequence reads: CASSHQPTGDYGYTF. CDR3 in DNA: TGTGCCAGCAGTCACCAACCGACAGGTGACTATGGCTACACCTTC.

This clone showed up just a few times. This sequence joins TRBV27 and TRBJ1-5, with D perhaps TRBD1 (5 bases). This CDR3 comprises 16 residues. The germline gives CDR1 MNHEY, CDR2 SMNVEV (reference sequence). Trimming took 2 bases from V and 7 from J, leaving 18 bases between them. As DNA, the CDR3 is TGTGCCAGCAGTTTACGGCCGGGGGGAGGTGGCCAGCCCCAGCATTTT. Translation gives CASSLRPGGGGQPQHF.